The TCR beta chain described here comes from a study of post-analysis software for immune sequencing data. Whole-study context: Relapsing-remitting, secondary progressive and progressive-relapsing forms of multiple sclerosis all featured among disease courses.

The CDR3 is made up of 13 amino acids. V was clipped by 4 bases and J by 4 bases, with 13 bases between them. Looked up from germline, CDR1 is SQVTM and CDR2 is ANQGSEA. Study-level points and caveats: Higher frequency in patients than in controls was seen for a handful of TRBV segments, with TRBV5-6, TRBV5-1 and TRBV20-1 among them. Those with multiple sclerosis, the patient group, showed significantly lower normalized Chao1 diversity than controls.

Unique molecular identifiers were built into the TCR beta cDNA libraries. Each CDR3 protein gets one entry after TCRdb re-called the PCR reads with MiXCR. Here the sample spans roughly 600,000 distinct CDR3 sequences, about 40% being singletons. A remark on this clonotype: The antigen is undetermined.

The sequence was obtained from a girl under 18 with multiple sclerosis. Sequenced input: blood. This chain connects TRBV29-1 to TRBJ1-1, with D possibly being TRBD1 (5 bases). The CDR3 nucleotides are TGCAGCGTTGTCTTGGGGCAGGGCACTGAAGCTTTCTTT. The encoded protein is CSVVLGQGTEAFF.